The TCR beta chain described here comes from a study of neurological immune-mediated disorders. The CDR3 covers 17 residues. The germline V gene has CDR1 SGHDT and CDR2 YYEEEE. Germline trimming cut 3 bases from V and 3 bases from J; bases unmatched to any gene: 11. As for time point: longitudinal time-point 2. 2 million PBMCs stored at -80 C were the source of the unsorted libraries. By 5'RACE with 10-nucleotide random UMIs, the cDNA was made. MiXCR, run by TCRdb on the 5' RACE reads, gives a single entry per CDR3 protein. The repertoire consists of about 66,000 distinct CDR3 sequences, with about 10% occurring once and the leading ten covering about 12%. Study-wide results and caveats: The absence of shared CDR3 amino acid sequences among expanded clones across subjects suggests private repertoires in all groups.

This clonotype was picked up many times. Its antigen is undetermined. The chain recombines TRBV5-6 with TRBJ2-3; 9 nucleotides match TRBD2. This receptor was taken from a man younger than 45 in good health. Source material: PBMCs. The CDR3 DNA follows: TGTGCCAGCAGCTCGGCAGGGTCTAGCGGGATAACAGATACGCAGTATTTT. This sequence encodes CASSSAGSSGITDTQYF.